This T cell receptor beta chain was found in a study of identical twins. This CDR3 has 15 residues. Germline CDR1 and CDR2: DFQATT and SNEGSKA (reference sequence). V lost 1 base, J lost 4 bases, and 7 bases stayed unmatched. This clonotype was recorded many times. TCRdb processed the 5' RACE reads anew with MiXCR; each CDR3 protein has one entry. The sample lists roughly 770,000 distinct CDR3 sequences; about 20% were seen once. These same data were also listed under a study on T cells expressing NK-cell markers.

The gene calls are TRBV20-1 and TRBJ2-3; 8 nucleotides align to TRBD1. The material sequenced was PBMCs. The source of this sequence is a woman younger than 30 in good health. The CDR3 DNA follows: TGCAGTGCTAGAGGGACAGGGTCCGGGGCAGATACGCAGTATTTT. Translating it yields CSARGTGSGADTQYF.